Listed below are T cell receptor beta chains from one sample, sequenced in a study of blood T cell repertoires in COVID-19. Here immunoSEQ multiplex PCR was the method, and the copy in TCRdb shows in-frame clones only, minus some. The profile shows 250,000 to 400,000 clones, roughly 90% of them singletons. Sequenced material: peripheral blood. These receptors came from a woman aged 30 to 39 with COVID-19, enrolled during active disease. The CDR3 runs from the conserved cysteine through the conserved F or W. D genes are given only for firm matches. Clone size appears in some rows only: once, few, many, or a class for an expanded clone.

TRBV6-5	TRBD1	TRBJ1-6	.	CASSRGGAKESPLHF	TGTGCCAGCAGTCGAGGGGGCGCAAAGGAATCACCCCTCCACTTT
TRBV4-1	TRBD1	TRBJ1-4	once	CASSQTGTANEKLFF	TGCGCCAGCAGCCAAACCGGGACAGCTAATGAAAAACTGTTTTTT
TRBV3-1/TRBV3-2	.	TRBJ2-3	.	CASSQTPSAPDTQYF	TGTGCCAGCAGTCAAACCCCTAGCGCCCCAGATACGCAGTATTTT
TRBV7-8	.	TRBJ1-2	.	CASSLRRDSGYTF	TGTGCCAGCAGCTTAAGGAGGGATAGTGGCTACACCTTC
TRBV5-6	.	TRBJ2-6	.	CASSSDIQGWGTGANVLTF	TGTGCCAGCAGCTCCGACATACAGGGTTGGGGTACTGGGGCCAACGTCCTGACTTTC
TRBV19	.	TRBJ2-5	.	CASSIGLGEETQYF	TGTGCCAGTAGTATCGGGTTAGGGGAAGAGACCCAGTACTTC
TRBV29-1	.	TRBJ2-7	.	CSVGEQGYEQYF	TGCAGCGTTGGGGAACAGGGATACGAGCAGTACTTC
TRBV6-4	TRBD1	TRBJ2-1	once	CASSKEDRVNEQFF	TGTGCCAGCTCTAAGGAGGACAGGGTCAATGAGCAGTTCTTC
TRBV27	.	TRBJ2-1	once	CASSLFAGSSYNEQFF	TGTGCCAGCAGTTTATTCGCGGGCAGCTCCTACAATGAGCAGTTCTTC
TRBV9	TRBD2	TRBJ2-1	.	CASSVGAGVGYEQFF	TGTGCCAGCAGCGTAGGGGCGGGAGTTGGTTATGAGCAGTTCTTC
TRBV5-1	TRBD2	TRBJ2-1	.	CASSSLTSGSSYNEQFF	TGCGCCAGCAGCTCCCTGACTAGCGGGAGCTCCTACAATGAGCAGTTCTTC
TRBV2	.	TRBJ1-1	.	CASTTGTEAFF	TGTGCCAGCACTACAGGTACTGAAGCTTTCTTT
TRBV6-6	TRBD2	TRBJ2-1	.	CASASGGGSYNEQFF	TGTGCCAGCGCCTCGGGAGGCGGCTCCTACAATGAGCAGTTCTTC
TRBV3-1/TRBV3-2	.	TRBJ1-1	once	CASSHGNTEAFF	TGTGCCAGCAGCCATGGCAACACTGAAGCTTTCTTT
TRBV9	.	TRBJ1-6	.	CASSALDSNSPLHF	TGTGCCAGCAGCGCGCTGGACAGCAATTCACCCCTCCACTTT
TRBV3-1/TRBV3-2	.	TRBJ1-3	.	CASSPFLGAGNTIYF	TGTGCCAGCAGCCCCTTCCTAGGGGCTGGAAACACCATATATTTT